The 6 T cell receptor beta chains below come from one sample, sequenced in a study of Ad26.COV2.S vaccination and SARS-CoV-2 variants. The table came from immunoSEQ multiplex PCR; TCRdb's copy has only in-frame clones and leaves some out. The sample holds about 350,000 clones; around 89% are singletons and the top ten take approximately 5%. The treatment was: approximately 18 received Ad26.COV2.S at low or high dose, single or two shots; roughly 5 received placebo; per-sample allocation not given. The samples were gathered on day 63 after the first injection of vaccine or placebo. The input for sequencing was peripheral blood, taken in a trial of Ad26.COV2.S vaccine versus placebo. These receptors all stem from a person aged 18 to 65 who received the Ad26.COV2.S COVID-19 vaccine or a placebo.

V gene TRBV4-2 combines with J gene TRBJ1-2; TRBD1 matches at 9 bases. V was pared by 2 bases and J by 4 bases, with 11 bases of the junction left unmatched. Germline V gene sequence: CDR1 LGHNA, CDR2 YNFKEQ. The CDR3 runs 17 residues. The DNA of the CDR3 is TGTGCCAGCAGCCAACCTCTCGAGACAGGGGGGATCTATGGCTACACCTTC. Amino acid sequence: CASSQPLETGGIYGYTF.

The rearrangement joins TRBV5-1 to TRBJ2-1, with D maybe TRBD1 (6 bases). The CDR3 runs to 15 residues. V was cut by 3 bases and J by 10 bases, with 20 bases left in between. In germline, CDR1 is SGHRS, CDR2 YFSETQ. The CDR3 here is CASSSGVPLGSEQFF. In nucleotides, the CDR3 is TGCGCCAGCAGCTCAGGGGTTCCCCTAGGTAGCGAGCAGTTCTTC.

The genes are TRBV4-1 and TRBJ1-4; TRBD1 is a possible D gene (6 bases). The CDR3 is made up of 16 amino acids. Germline lookup yields CDR1 MGHRA and CDR2 YSYEKL. Trimming took off 4 bases at V and 0 bases at J, with 12 bases between the two ends. Here the CDR3 reads CASSLRTAATNEKLFF. DNA for the CDR3: TGCGCCAGCAGCCTTAGGACAGCAGCAACTAATGAAAAACTGTTTTTT.

The rearrangement uses TRBV28 and TRBJ1-3; D ambiguous. This CDR3 has 14 residues. The V end was cut by 5 bases, the J end by 4 bases, with 12 bases between. The germline gives CDR1 MDHEN, CDR2 SYDVKM. In DNA form, the CDR3 reads TGTGCCAGCAGTCCCCGGGGTGACGGAAACACCATATATTTT. Its protein product is CASSPRGDGNTIYF.

The V and J genes are TRBV20-1 and TRBJ1-2, with D uncertain. Germline V gene lookup returns CDR1 DFQATT and CDR2 SNEGSKA (reference sequence). The CDR3 runs to 11 residues. CDR3 amino acids: CSVLGGSGYTF. The CDR3 DNA follows: TGCAGCGTCTTAGGCGGAAGTGGCTACACCTTC.

The sample holds a few counts of this clone. The V gene is TRBV7-9, the J gene TRBJ1-2; TRBD1 matches at 9 bases. The CDR3 is 13 residues long. Per the germline V gene, CDR1 is SEHNR and CDR2 is FQNEAQ (reference sequence). V gave up 5 bases and J gave up 8 bases; unmatched junction bases: 6. The CDR3: CASSPPTGGGYTF. In nucleotides, the CDR3 is TGTGCCAGCAGCCCACCAACAGGGGGCGGCTACACCTTC.